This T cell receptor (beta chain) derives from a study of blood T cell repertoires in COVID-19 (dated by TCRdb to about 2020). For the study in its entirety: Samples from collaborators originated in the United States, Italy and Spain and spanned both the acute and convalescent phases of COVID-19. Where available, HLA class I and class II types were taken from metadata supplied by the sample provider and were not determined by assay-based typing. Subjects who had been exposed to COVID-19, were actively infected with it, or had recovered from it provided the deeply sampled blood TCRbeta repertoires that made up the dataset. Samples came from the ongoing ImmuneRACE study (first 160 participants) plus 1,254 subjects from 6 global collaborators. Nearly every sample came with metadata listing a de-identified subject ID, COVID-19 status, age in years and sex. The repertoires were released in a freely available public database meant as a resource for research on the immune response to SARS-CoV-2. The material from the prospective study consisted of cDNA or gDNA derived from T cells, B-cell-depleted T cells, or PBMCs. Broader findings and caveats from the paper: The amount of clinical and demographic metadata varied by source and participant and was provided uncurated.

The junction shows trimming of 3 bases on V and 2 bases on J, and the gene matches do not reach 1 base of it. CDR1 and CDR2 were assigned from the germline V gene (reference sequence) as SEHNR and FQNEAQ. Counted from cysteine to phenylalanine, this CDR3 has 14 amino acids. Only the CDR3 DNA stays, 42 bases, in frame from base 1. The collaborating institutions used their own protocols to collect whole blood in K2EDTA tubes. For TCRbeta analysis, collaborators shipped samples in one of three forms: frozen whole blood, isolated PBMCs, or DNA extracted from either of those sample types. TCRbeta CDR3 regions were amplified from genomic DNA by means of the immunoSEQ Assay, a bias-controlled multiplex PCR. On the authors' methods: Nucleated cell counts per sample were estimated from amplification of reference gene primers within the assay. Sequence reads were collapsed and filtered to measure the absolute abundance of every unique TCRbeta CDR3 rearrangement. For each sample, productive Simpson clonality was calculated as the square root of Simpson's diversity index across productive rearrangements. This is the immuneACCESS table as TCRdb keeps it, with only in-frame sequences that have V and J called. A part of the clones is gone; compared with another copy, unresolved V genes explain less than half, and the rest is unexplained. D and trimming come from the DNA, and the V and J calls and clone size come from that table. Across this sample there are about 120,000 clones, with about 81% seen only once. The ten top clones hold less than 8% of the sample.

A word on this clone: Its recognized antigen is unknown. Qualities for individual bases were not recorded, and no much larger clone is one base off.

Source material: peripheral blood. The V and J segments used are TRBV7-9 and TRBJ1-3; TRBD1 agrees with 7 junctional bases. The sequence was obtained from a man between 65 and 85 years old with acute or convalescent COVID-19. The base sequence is TGTGCCAGCAGCTTCCAGGGGGCTGGAAACACCATATATTTT. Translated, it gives CASSFQGAGNTIYF.